A single sample is the source of the 25 T cell receptor beta chains below, sequenced in a study of blood T cell dynamics during melanoma immunotherapy. The time point: week 3, after first cycle of checkpoint inhibitor. The assay was immunoSEQ multiplex PCR, and TCRdb's table has in-frame clones only and misses some. This table holds several thousand clones, more than 80% found once. The material sequenced was blood, taken from a patient treated with checkpoint blockade. The receptors originated from a human donor with melanoma.

This chain uses TRBV10-2 with TRBJ2-7, with D unclear. Trimming removed 6 bases from V and 4 bases from J, with 28 bases in between. Germline V gives CDR1 WSHSY, CDR2 SAAADI. The CDR3 sequence is 18 residues long. The CDR3 DNA follows: TGCGCCAGCAGGGATCCTGCGACCGGAGTAAGGGTGTCTTACGAGCAGTACTTC. It translates to CASRDPATGVRVSYEQYF.

V gene TRBV4-2 combines with J gene TRBJ1-4, with no clear D. The CDR3 contains 14 residues. CDR1 is LGHNA, CDR2 YNFKEQ, per germline. The germline V and J ends were trimmed by 0 bases and 11 bases, with 13 bases remaining between them. CDR3 region: CASSQEATAGKLFF. The CDR3 coding sequence is TGTGCCAGCAGCCAAGAGGCCACAGCGGGCAAACTGTTTTTT.

This clone was recorded only once. The DNA for the CDR3 is TGCGCCAGCAGCTTGGTGTCGGACAACTCCTACGAGCAGTACTTC. It yields the protein CASSLVSDNSYEQYF. The chain uses TRBV5-1 and TRBJ2-7; D may be TRBD1 (5 bases). This CDR3 contains 15 residues. V was trimmed by 0 bases and J by 0 bases, leaving 10 bases between them. Germline CDR1 and CDR2: SGHRS and YFSETQ. Using reference TRBV5-1 and TRBJ2-7 for the parts outside the CDR3, the full variable domain is KAGVTQTPRYLIKTRGQQVTLSCSPISGHRSVSWYQQTPGQGLQFLFEYFSETQRNKGNFPGRFSGRQFSNSRSEMNVSTLELGDSALYLCASSLVSDNSYEQYFGPGTRLTVT.

The chain combines TRBV6-5 with TRBJ2-7; D not resolved. Between the trimmed V and J ends, which lost 6 bases and 2 bases, there was a span of 8 bases. This CDR3 has 12 amino acids. Per germline, CDR1 MNHEY and CDR2 SVGAGI. The chain's CDR3 is CASSPGTYEQYF. DNA for the CDR3: TGTGCCAGCAGCCCAGGCACCTACGAGCAGTACTTC.

The V call is TRBV7-6, the J call TRBJ2-7; D unclear. Germline CDR1 and CDR2: SGHVS and FNYEAQ. Trimming removed 1 base from V and 4 bases from J, with 8 bases in between. CDR3 size: 13 residues. The CDR3 protein is CASSLGPNYEQYF. The CDR3 DNA is TGTGCCAGCAGCTTAGGGCCAAATTACGAGCAGTACTTC. Using reference TRBV7-6 and TRBJ2-7 for the parts outside the CDR3, the full variable domain is GAGVSQSPRYKVTKRGQDVALRCDPISGHVSLYWYRQALGQGPEFLTYFNYEAQQDKSGLPNDRFSAERPEGSISTLTIQRTEQRDSAMYRCASSLGPNYEQYFGPGTRLTVT.

This clone was seen more than once but under ten times. The chain joins TRBV7-6 to TRBJ2-1; 8 bases agree with TRBD2. The CDR3 covers 18 residues. V lost 1 base to trimming and J lost 8 bases; unmatched junction nucleotides: 16. Germline V gives CDR1 SGHVS, CDR2 FNYEAQ. CDR3 loop: CASSLGQTSALTRDEQFF. CDR3 coding DNA: TGTGCCAGCAGCTTAGGACAGACTAGCGCGCTCACGCGTGATGAGCAGTTCTTC.

V is TRBV28 and J is TRBJ1-5, with D maybe TRBD1 (6 bases). CDR1 is MDHEN and CDR2 is SYDVKM in the germline V gene. The CDR3 runs to 13 residues. The ends were cut back, 2 bases at V and 4 bases at J, with 6 bases in the middle. The CDR3 sequence: CASSLQGNQPQHF. In DNA, the CDR3 is TGTGCCAGCAGTTTACAGGGGAATCAGCCCCAGCATTTT.

V and J are TRBV29-1 and TRBJ2-7, with a possible D match to TRBD1 (5 bases). Between the trimmed V and J ends, which lost 7 bases and 2 bases, there was a span of 15 bases. The CDR3 totals 13 residues. Germline V gene data show CDR1 as SQVTM and CDR2 as ANQGSEA. The CDR3 DNA reads as TGCAGCGCTGCCTACAGGACCACCTACGAGCAGTACTTC. This translates into CSAAYRTTYEQYF.

V usage is TRBV5-4 and J usage is TRBJ2-7; D ambiguous. The V gene lost 0 bases and the J gene lost 6 bases, with 10 bases spanning the gap. Germline V gives CDR1 SGHNT, CDR2 YYREEE (reference sequence). This CDR3 has 13 residues. The CDR3 loop reads CASSLGLNPEQYF. CDR3 DNA: TGTGCCAGCAGCTTGGGATTGAATCCCGAGCAGTACTTC. Variable domain in full (rest from reference TRBV5-4 and TRBJ2-7): ETGVTQSPTHLIKTRGQQVTLRCSSQSGHNTVSWYQQALGQGPQFIFQYYREEENGRGNFPPRFSGLQFPNYSSELNVNALELDDSALYLCASSLGLNPEQYFGPGTRLTVT.

CDR3 DNA: TGTGCCAGTGAGGAGGGGTCCTACGAGCAGTACTTC. It specifies CASEEGSYEQYF. The chain couples TRBV19 to TRBJ2-5; tentative D call: TRBD2 (6 bases). The J call may be mistaken, given a closer DNA end match to TRBJ2-7. CDR3 size: 12 residues. The germline gives CDR1 LNHDA, CDR2 SQIVND (reference sequence).

The J gene is TRBJ2-7, the V gene TRBV18; perhaps TRBD2 as D (5 bases). The CDR3 contains 15 residues. The germline V and J ends were trimmed by 2 bases and 6 bases, with 17 bases remaining between them. CDR1 KGHSH and CDR2 LQKENI come from the germline V gene. The CDR3 spells CASSPGNLRRFEQYF. As DNA, the CDR3 is TGTGCCAGCTCACCAGGCAACCTAAGGAGGTTCGAGCAGTACTTC.

The chain combines TRBV5-6 with TRBJ1-2; D unresolved. There are 13 residues in the CDR3. The V end was cut by 0 bases, the J end by 2 bases, with 5 bases between. CDR1 and CDR2 from the germline V gene are SGHDT and YYEEEE. The CDR3 loop reads CASSLDSNYGYTF. CDR3 sequence (DNA): TGTGCCAGCAGCTTGGACAGCAACTATGGCTACACCTTC.

V usage is TRBV11-2 and J usage is TRBJ1-5; TRBD1 aligns across 9 bases. V trimming: 3 bases; J trimming: 4 bases; junction bases outside the gene matches: 1. CDR3 size: 14 residues. Germline assignment: CDR1 SGHAT and CDR2 FQNNGV. The CDR3 sequence: CASSLGTGNQPQHF. CDR3 nucleotides: TGTGCCAGCAGCTTGGGGACAGGGAATCAGCCCCAGCATTTT.

This chain links TRBV5-4 with TRBJ1-6; D is perhaps TRBD1 (5 bases). Germline V gives CDR1 SGHNT, CDR2 YYREEE (reference sequence). The V end lost 0 bases, the J end lost 9 bases, and 22 bases lay between the germline ends. CDR3 size: 18 residues. The CDR3, as DNA: TGTGCCAGCAGCTTGGGGCGGACCTGGGACCTGGGAGTTTCACCCCTCCACTTT. As protein: CASSLGRTWDLGVSPLHF.

The V gene is TRBV2, the J gene TRBJ1-2, with a weak D call TRBD1 (6 bases). The germline V gene encodes CDR1 SNHLY and CDR2 FYNNEI. CDR3 length: 13 amino acids. V dropped 5 bases and J dropped 4 bases, with 11 bases sitting between them. The CDR3 spells CASSLDSIYGYTF. The CDR3 DNA reads as TGTGCCAGCAGTCTGGACAGTATCTATGGCTACACCTTC.

The chain joins TRBV7-2 to TRBJ2-1; 10 nucleotides agree with TRBD2. Germline loops: CDR1 SGHTA, CDR2 FQGNSA. The CDR3 spans 17 residues. Trimming cost V 2 bases and J 0 bases; bases outside gene matches: 4. The CDR3 DNA follows: TGTGCCAGCAGCTTATACTCTAGCGGGAGCTCCTACAATGAGCAGTTCTTC. Amino acid sequence: CASSLYSSGSSYNEQFF.

This chain uses TRBV7-2 with TRBJ2-7; D is undetermined. Trimming removed 3 bases at V and 0 bases at J, with 18 bases between. This CDR3 is 17 amino acids long. Per the germline V gene, CDR1 is SGHTA and CDR2 is FQGNSA. The CDR3 DNA sequence: TGTGCCAGCAGCTTTCGTTTTCGGGCCAGGAGCTCCTACGAGCAGTACTTC. This encodes CASSFRFRARSSYEQYF.

This clone is a singleton in its sample. The genes are TRBV7-8 and TRBJ1-1; D remains unclear. V was shortened by 5 bases and J by 2 bases, with 9 bases between the two germline ends. The length of the CDR3 is 13 residues. The germline CDR1 and CDR2 sequences are SGHVS and FQNEAQ. Written as DNA, the CDR3 is TGTGCCAGCAGCCTGAGGCACAACACTGAAGCTTTCTTT. Encoded protein: CASSLRHNTEAFF.

This rearrangement joins TRBV28 to TRBJ1-6; no firm D call. The CDR3 is made up of 15 amino acids. Germline V gene sequence: CDR1 MDHEN, CDR2 SYDVKM. The V and J ends lost 1 base and 6 bases respectively, with 10 bases between them. As DNA, the CDR3 is TGTGCCAGCAGTTTATCGGGCAGTTTTAATTCACCCCTCCACTTT. Translated: CASSLSGSFNSPLHF. The full variable domain, completed using reference TRBV28 and TRBJ1-6, is DVKVTQSSRYLVKRTGEKVFLECVQDMDHENMFWYRQDPGLGLRLIYFSYDVKMKEKGDIPEGYSVSREKKERFSLILESASTNQTSMYLCASSLSGSFNSPLHFGNGTRLTVT.

This clone is a singleton in its sample. This chain uses TRBV7-3 with TRBJ2-7; TRBD1 might be the D (6 bases). CDR1 and CDR2 from the germline V gene are SGHTA and FQGTGA. V shed 2 bases and J shed 6 bases, with 11 bases lying between them. CDR3 size: 13 residues. The CDR3 nucleotides are TGTGCCAGCAGCTTAGCTGTCAGGGGCGAGCAGTACTTC. Its translation: CASSLAVRGEQYF.

The V and J genes are TRBV2 and TRBJ1-2; perhaps TRBD1 as D (5 bases). Trimming removed 1 base from V and 2 bases from J, with 8 bases in between. The germline V gene encodes CDR1 SNHLY and CDR2 FYNNEI. The length of the CDR3 is 14 residues. Here the CDR3 DNA reads TGTGCCAGCAGTGAAGGGGGCGGGAACTATGGCTACACCTTC. As protein: CASSEGGGNYGYTF. Together with reference TRBV2 and TRBJ1-2, the CDR3 gives the full variable domain: EPEVTQTPSHQVTQMGQEVILRCVPISNHLYFYWYRQILGQKVEFLVSFYNNEISEKSEIFDDQFSVERPDGSNFTLKIRSTKLEDSAMYFCASSEGGGNYGYTFGSGTRLTVV.

This chain joins TRBV7-2 and TRBJ2-7; unclear D gene. The CDR3 has 14 amino acids. The germline gives CDR1 SGHTA, CDR2 FQGNSA. The ends were cut back, 4 bases at V and 2 bases at J, with 12 bases in the middle. Here the CDR3 DNA reads TGTGCCAGCAGCTCCACAGTTGGTCCCTACGAGCAGTACTTC. Its translation is CASSSTVGPYEQYF.

This clone was detected only a few times. V and J are TRBV27 and TRBJ1-2, with TRBD1 identical over 7 bases. From germline, CDR1 is MNHEY and CDR2 SMNVEV (reference sequence). This CDR3 is 18 amino acids long. The trim removed 0 bases at V and 4 bases at J, leaving 14 bases unmatched. The CDR3 reads CASSLSSPVQGSLYGYTF. The CDR3 bases are TGTGCCAGCAGTTTATCGTCCCCCGTACAGGGGAGTCTCTATGGCTACACCTTC.

The rearrangement links TRBV10-3 to TRBJ1-1; D remains unclear. The CDR3 loop spans 15 amino acids. Germline V lookup: CDR1 ENHRY, CDR2 SYGVKD. Trimming pared 6 bases from V and 1 base from J, leaving 15 bases between. The CDR3 protein is CAIRERSTTNTEAFF. DNA of the CDR3: TGTGCCATCAGGGAACGCTCCACTACGAACACTGAAGCTTTCTTT.

The V gene is TRBV11-2, the J gene TRBJ1-4, with D perhaps TRBD1 (6 bases). The germline gives CDR1 SGHAT, CDR2 FQNNGV. The CDR3 runs 15 residues. Trimming shortened V by 4 bases and J by 6 bases, and 15 bases separated the two germline ends. For the CDR3, the DNA is TGTGCCAGCAGCTCAAAGGGGGAATCCGATGAAAAACTGTTTTTT. This encodes CASSSKGESDEKLFF.